The 31 T cell receptor beta chains reported below all come from one sample, sequenced in a study of blood T cell repertoires in COVID-19. Sequencing was performed with immunoSEQ multiplex PCR; in TCRdb, only in-frame clones are kept and a portion is missing. In the table there are just over 95,000 clones, 75% to 85% of which are singletons. The sample was peripheral blood. These receptors were collected from a man in his 60s with acute or convalescent COVID-19.

The chain has TRBV4-2 and TRBJ1-1; tentatively, D is TRBD1 (5 bases). The CDR3 has 15 residues. V was clipped by 0 bases and J by 11 bases, with 19 bases between them. Germline V gene lookup returns CDR1 LGHNA and CDR2 YNFKEQ. CDR3 sequence (DNA): TGTGCCAGCAGCCAAGATCTAAGGTCAGGGCGACCGGCTTTCTTT. Residues: CASSQDLRSGRPAFF.

The chain carries TRBV9 and TRBJ2-3; TRBD2 agrees at 13 bases. V was clipped by 3 bases and J by 9 bases; unmatched bases: 22. Germline V gene sequence: CDR1 SGDLS, CDR2 YYNGEE. This CDR3 spans 20 amino acids. Here the CDR3 reads CASSATLTSGRWRPQGTQYF. The CDR3, as DNA: TGTGCCAGCAGCGCTACCTTGACTAGCGGGAGGTGGAGACCACAGGGAACGCAGTATTTT.

This rearrangement joins TRBV15 to TRBJ1-1, with D unresolved. Germline values: CDR1 LNHNV, CDR2 YYDKDF (reference sequence). The CDR3 runs to 16 residues. The ends were cut back, 0 bases at V and 0 bases at J, with 11 bases in the middle. In nucleotides, the CDR3 is TGTGCCACCAGCAGAGATGGCTTAGAGGTGAACACTGAAGCTTTCTTT. Protein: CATSRDGLEVNTEAFF.

The chain is built from TRBV7-2 and TRBJ2-1; D unclear. This CDR3 contains 15 residues. Germline CDR1 and CDR2: SGHTA and FQGNSA. Trimming pared 2 bases from V and 4 bases from J, leaving 12 bases between. CDR3 region: CASSLQAGNYNEQFF. Here the CDR3 DNA reads TGTGCCAGCAGCTTACAGGCAGGAAATTACAATGAGCAGTTCTTC. Filled out from reference TRBV7-2 and TRBJ2-1, the complete variable domain reads GAGVSQSPSNKVTEKGKDVELRCDPISGHTALYWYRQSLGQGLEFLIYFQGNSAPDKSGLPSDRFSAERTGGSVSTLTIQRTQQEDSAVYLCASSLQAGNYNEQFFGPGTRLTVL.

This rearrangement joins TRBV20-1 to TRBJ2-1; 9 nucleotides line up with TRBD2. Germline V CDR1 and CDR2: DFQATT, SNEGSKA (reference sequence). V lost 3 bases, J lost 6 bases, and 9 bases stayed unmatched. The CDR3 contains 15 residues. The CDR3 here is CSASPPSGTPNEQFF. DNA of the CDR3: TGCAGTGCTAGTCCCCCTAGCGGGACTCCCAATGAGCAGTTCTTC.

The chain uses TRBV5-1 and TRBJ1-4, with TRBD1 matching over 11 bases. The germline gives CDR1 SGHRS, CDR2 YFSETQ. The CDR3 length is 15 residues. The ends lost 4 bases at V and 7 bases at J; junction bases unmatched: 6. CDR3 sequence: CASSMGQGGGEKLFF. In DNA form, the CDR3 reads TGCGCCAGCAGCATGGGACAGGGGGGAGGTGAAAAACTGTTTTTT.

V is TRBV19 and J is TRBJ1-4; maybe TRBD1 (6 bases). CDR1 is LNHDA, CDR2 SQIVND, per germline (reference sequence). This CDR3 has 14 residues. Trimming removed 3 bases at V and 7 bases at J, with 12 bases between. The CDR3 reads CASSIGGGGEKLFF. CDR3 bases: TGTGCCAGTAGTATTGGAGGGGGGGGTGAAAAACTGTTTTTT.

V and J are TRBV27 and TRBJ1-1; 8 bases are shared with TRBD1. V was pared by 7 bases and J by 5 bases, with 6 bases of the junction left unmatched. This CDR3 region has 13 residues. Germline V gene data show CDR1 as MNHEY and CDR2 as SMNVEV (reference sequence). The CDR3 DNA reads as TGTGCCAGCATTCGACAGGGGTCTACTGAAGCTTTCTTT. Protein: CASIRQGSTEAFF.

The chain uses TRBV2 and TRBJ2-2; 8 bases are a match to TRBD2. The CDR3 has 15 residues. Germline CDR1 is SNHLY and CDR2 is FYNNEI. V dropped 6 bases and J dropped 1; count of bases not matched to a gene: 4. CDR3 nucleotide sequence: TGTGCCAGCAGACGGGAGGGCCGGAACACCGGGGAGCTGTTTTTT. Amino acids: CASRREGRNTGELFF.

V usage is TRBV4-1 and J usage is TRBJ2-3; 9 bases are shared with TRBD1. Germline CDR1 and CDR2: MGHRA and YSYEKL. The CDR3 loop spans 16 amino acids. Trimming took 4 bases from V and 4 from J; bases not matched to a gene: 9. The CDR3 sequence is CASSLRYGTGSDTQYF. The CDR3 DNA reads TGCGCCAGCAGCCTCCGATATGGGACAGGGTCAGATACGCAGTATTTT.

This chain joins TRBV19 and TRBJ1-2, with 11 nucleotides matching TRBD1. Trimming removed 0 bases from V and 4 bases from J; junction bases left unmatched: 1. This CDR3 has 15 amino acids. Germline-derived CDR1 and CDR2 are LNHDA and SQIVND (reference sequence). CDR3 amino acids: CASSIEGTGGYGYTF. The CDR3 coding sequence is TGTGCCAGTAGTATAGAAGGGACAGGGGGCTATGGCTACACCTTC.

On this clone: Other nucleotide sequences from this sample produce the same CDR3. The chain links TRBV11-3 to TRBJ1-1; D is unclear. The CDR3 is made up of 15 amino acids. Trimming took 0 bases from V and 1 from J, leaving 9 bases between them. CDR1 is SGHNT and CDR2 is YENEEA in the germline V gene. CDR3 in DNA: TGTGCCAGCAGCTTAGATCCTCGAGAGAACACTGAAGCTTTCTTT. Translating gives CASSLDPRENTEAFF.

The V gene is TRBV30, the J gene TRBJ2-7, with 7 bases identical to TRBD1. Looked up from germline, CDR1 is GTSNPN and CDR2 is SVGIG (reference sequence). This CDR3 is 14 amino acids long. Trimming took 3 bases from V and 0 from J; bases not matched to a gene: 5. The CDR3 region is CAWRPGQSSYEQYV. The CDR3 DNA reads as TGTGCCTGGAGGCCGGGACAGTCCTCCTACGAGCAGTACGTC.

The V and J genes are TRBV20-1 and TRBJ2-3, with no clear D. Germline V gene data show CDR1 as DFQATT and CDR2 as SNEGSKA (reference sequence). The CDR3 spans 17 residues. The V end lost 3 bases, the J end lost 1 base, and 20 bases lay between the germline ends. CDR3: CSASPQIPSPGTDTQYF. DNA of the CDR3: TGCAGTGCTAGTCCCCAGATCCCATCGCCCGGCACAGATACGCAGTATTTT.

The chain uses TRBV21-1 and TRBJ1-1; the table calls TRBD1, which could not be checked here. TRBV21-1 has pseudogene status. This CDR3 contains 20 residues. For the CDR3, the DNA is TGTGCCAGCAGCAAAGCCCGGGGGACAGGGGGCCTATTTATGAACACTGAAGCTTTCTTT. This gives the protein CASSKARGTGGLFMNTEAFF.

In this sample, this clone turned up a few times. The V and J genes are TRBV30 and TRBJ2-3; 7 nucleotides line up with TRBD1. The CDR3 runs to 13 residues. Trimming cost V 4 bases and J 4 bases; bases outside gene matches: 5. CDR1 is GTSNPN and CDR2 is SVGIG in the germline V gene (reference sequence). The CDR3 nucleotides read TGTGCCTGGAATAGGGGGCAGGCAGATACGCAGTATTTT. Translating it yields CAWNRGQADTQYF.

The CDR3 nucleotides are TGTGCCTGGGGACCCGGGGGGGCAACTAATGAAAAACTGTTTTTT. This codes for CAWGPGGATNEKLFF. J is TRBJ1-4 and V is TRBV30; a possible D gene is TRBD1 (5 bases). Germline loops: CDR1 GTSNPN, CDR2 SVGIG (reference sequence). Trimming shortened V by 5 bases and J by 0 bases, and 13 bases separated the two germline ends. This CDR3 is built from 15 residues.

The sample holds one count of this clone. The chain is built from TRBV11-3 and TRBJ1-6; TRBD1 agrees at 7 bases. From germline, CDR1 is SGHNT and CDR2 YENEEA. The V gene end was trimmed by 4 bases and the J gene end by 9 bases; junction bases not matched to a gene: 12. The CDR3 spans 16 residues. CDR3 bases: TGTGCCAGCAGCTCCCGGGGCAGGGGGGTTACTTCACCCCTCCACTTT. This codes for CASSSRGRGVTSPLHF.

The J gene is TRBJ1-2, the V gene TRBV3-1 (or the pseudogene TRBV3-2); D may be TRBD1 (6 bases). V was pared by 1 base and J by 7 bases, with 19 bases between. CDR3 size: 16 residues. Germline V CDR1 and CDR2: LGHDT, YNNKEL (reference sequence). Here the CDR3 reads CASSQVWDTPQGGYTF. The CDR3 DNA reads as TGTGCCAGCAGCCAAGTATGGGACACACCTCAGGGTGGCTACACCTTC.

The V gene is TRBV4-1, the J gene TRBJ2-3; 8 bases map to TRBD1. The CDR3 is 14 amino acids. In germline, CDR1 is MGHRA, CDR2 YSYEKL. J gave up 2 bases and V 8 bases, and 6 bases lay outside the gene matches. The DNA for the CDR3 is TGCGCCAGCGGCCGGGACAGGTACACAGATACGCAGTATTTT. Translated, it gives CASGRDRYTDTQYF.

This clone occurred once. V gene TRBV10-2 combines with J gene TRBJ1-6, with a possible D match to TRBD1 (6 bases). Germline V gene lookup returns CDR1 WSHSY and CDR2 SAAADI. V was shortened by 10 bases and J by 7 bases, with 14 bases between the two germline ends. The CDR3 runs to 13 residues. CDR3 sequence: CATAGQQNSPLHF. For the CDR3, the DNA is TGCGCCACCGCTGGACAGCAAAATTCACCCCTCCACTTT.

The chain uses TRBV30 and TRBJ2-7; TRBD2 is a possible D gene (6 bases). The CDR3 has 13 residues. V gave up 0 bases and J gave up 6 bases, with 12 bases separating them. Germline values: CDR1 GTSNPN, CDR2 SVGIG (reference sequence). The CDR3 region has the DNA TGTGCCTGGAGTGTAACCAACGGGGGCGAGCAGTACTTC. Translated: CAWSVTNGGEQYF.

The chain joins TRBV6-2 or TRBV6-3 to TRBJ1-1, with D perhaps TRBD1 (5 bases). V dropped 3 bases and J dropped 4 bases, with 18 bases sitting between them. The CDR3 totals 16 residues. The V gene's germline CDR1 is MNHEY and CDR2 SVGEGT. The CDR3 sequence is CASSYGGTATSTEAFF. The CDR3 DNA reads as TGTGCCAGCAGTTATGGCGGGACCGCAACCTCCACTGAAGCTTTCTTT.

The chain couples TRBV30 to TRBJ2-3, with a tentative D call TRBD1 (6 bases). The V end lost 7 bases, the J end lost 6 bases, and 23 bases lay between the germline ends. CDR1 and CDR2 from the germline V gene are GTSNPN and SVGIG (reference sequence). There are 15 residues in the CDR3. CDR3 nucleotide sequence: TGTGCCTCCAGCGAGGACAGTTCAGGGTCGGATACGCAGTATTTT. Translation gives CASSEDSSGSDTQYF.

The V gene is TRBV2, the J gene TRBJ1-2; TRBD1 is a possible D gene (6 bases). The CDR3 runs 14 residues. Germline lookup yields CDR1 SNHLY and CDR2 FYNNEI. V was clipped by 4 bases and J by 4 bases, with 13 bases between them. CDR3 bases: TGTGCCAGCAGTGGTCTAACAGGGCCCTATGGCTACACCTTC. Amino acid sequence: CASSGLTGPYGYTF.

The rearrangement links TRBV30 to TRBJ2-5; D perhaps matches TRBD2 (7 bases). The CDR3 sequence is 15 residues long. Trimming cost V 4 bases and J 5 bases, with 20 bases left between them. Germline values: CDR1 GTSNPN, CDR2 SVGIG (reference sequence). CDR3: CAWTRLGGGLETQYF. CDR3 sequence (DNA): TGTGCCTGGACCCGACTGGGCGGGGGCTTGGAGACCCAGTACTTC.

The V and J genes are TRBV13 and TRBJ2-3; 7 bases fit TRBD2. Germline assignment: CDR1 PRHDT and CDR2 FYEKMQ (reference sequence). The CDR3 sequence is 14 residues long. Trimming took 5 bases from V and 4 from J; bases not matched to a gene: 6. The DNA for the CDR3 is TGTGCCAGCAGCACTGCGGGAGTTGCAGATACGCAGTATTTT. Translation: CASSTAGVADTQYF. Full variable domain (remainder filled in from reference TRBV13 and TRBJ2-3): AAGVIQSPRHLIKEKRETATLKCYPIPRHDTVYWYQQGPGQDPQFLISFYEKMQSDKGSIPDRFSAQQFSDYHSELNMSSLELGDSALYFCASSTAGVADTQYFGPGTRLTVL.

The chain uses TRBV24-1 and TRBJ2-1; the D is unclear. Trimming took 4 bases from V and 9 from J, leaving 9 bases between them. CDR3 size: 12 residues. From germline, CDR1 is KGHDR and CDR2 SFDVKD. CDR3 amino acids: CATSDPASEQFF. The CDR3 DNA follows: TGTGCCACCAGTGACCCAGCTAGTGAGCAGTTCTTC.

V gene TRBV11-2 combines with J gene TRBJ1-3; D possibly corresponds to TRBD1 (6 bases). The CDR3 is 14 residues long. The V gene lost 4 bases and the J gene lost 4 bases, with 11 bases spanning the gap. Germline CDR1 and CDR2: SGHAT and FQNNGV. The CDR3 region is CASSSTGTGNTIYF. The CDR3 DNA follows: TGTGCCAGCAGCTCGACAGGCACAGGAAACACCATATATTTT.

The V call is TRBV4-1, the J call TRBJ1-5; D is perhaps TRBD1 (6 bases). Trimming cost V 0 bases and J 7 bases, with 16 bases left between them. CDR1 is MGHRA, CDR2 YSYEKL, per germline. The CDR3 consists of 16 residues. Here the CDR3 reads CASSQEVGGGRQPQHF. The CDR3 nucleotides are TGCGCCAGCAGCCAAGAGGTAGGGGGGGGGCGGCAGCCCCAGCATTTT.

Turning to this clone: Compared with germline, one end of the junction differs, possibly owing to a read error. This chain joins TRBV19 and TRBJ2-7; TRBD1 agrees at 7 bases. CDR1 and CDR2 (germline): LNHDA, SQIVND (reference sequence). The CDR3 loop spans 13 amino acids. CDR3 DNA sequence: TGTGCCAGTAGTCCAGGGGGATCCTACGGGCAGTACTTC. Its translation is CASSPGGSYGQYF.